The sequence of this T cell receptor beta chain was determined in a study of blood T cell repertoires in COVID-19. About the research overall: The samples span acute and convalescent COVID-19 from the United States, Italy and Spain. PBMCs, B-cell-depleted T cells, or T cells provided the cDNA or gDNA that made up the material.

The CDR3 extends over 17 amino acids. Germline-derived CDR1 and CDR2 are SGHAT and FQNNGV. Trimming stripped 6 bases from V and 0 bases from J, with 17 bases between. Method: immunoSEQ multiplex PCR; TCRdb's copy keeps in-frame clones and lacks some. This sample has approximately 140,000 clones, with under 85% found just once. What was sequenced was peripheral blood. This chain links TRBV11-2 with TRBJ2-2, with D possibly TRBD1 on 6 matching bases. The TCR originated in a human donor in a cohort sampled during active COVID-19. The CDR3 DNA reads TGTGCCAGCAGACTCATAACCGGGACAACGAACACCGGGGAGCTGTTTTTT. This translates into CASRLITGTTNTGELFF.